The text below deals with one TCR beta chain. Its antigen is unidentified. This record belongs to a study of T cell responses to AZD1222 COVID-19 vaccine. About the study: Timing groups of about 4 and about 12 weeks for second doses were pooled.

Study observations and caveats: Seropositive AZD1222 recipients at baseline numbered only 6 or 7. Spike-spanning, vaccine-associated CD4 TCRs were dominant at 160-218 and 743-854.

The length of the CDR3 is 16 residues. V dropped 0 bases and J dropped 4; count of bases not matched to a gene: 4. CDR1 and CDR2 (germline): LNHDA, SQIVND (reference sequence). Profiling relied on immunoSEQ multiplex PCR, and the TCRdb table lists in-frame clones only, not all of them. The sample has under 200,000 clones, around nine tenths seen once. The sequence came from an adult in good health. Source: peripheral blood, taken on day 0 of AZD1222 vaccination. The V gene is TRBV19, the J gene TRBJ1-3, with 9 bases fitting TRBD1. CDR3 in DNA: TGTGCCAGTAGTATAGAAAGGGACAGGGAAGGAAACACCATATATTTT. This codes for CASSIERDREGNTIYF.